A selection of T cell receptor beta chains follows, all from one sample in a study of T-cell reconstitution after alpha-beta-depleted transplantation in children. A single record per CDR3 protein comes from TCRdb applying MiXCR to the PCR reads. The table shows 700,000 or so distinct CDR3 sequences, with under 15% occurring only once. The starting material was PBMCs, obtained before TCRalphabeta/CD19-depleted stem cell transplant. Receptors originate from a girl aged 2-10 years with congenital amegakaryocytic thrombocytopenia, due to receive a stem cell transplant. The CDR3 runs from the conserved cysteine through the conserved F or W. Fields, in order: V gene, clone size, J gene, D gene, CDR3 DNA, CDR3 protein. D genes are given only for firm matches. Size values are once, few and many counts, or a class for expanded clones, and some rows have none.

v_gene: TRBV7-8
abundance: many
j_gene: TRBJ2-1
d_gene: TRBD2
CDR3nt: TGTGCCAGCAGCTCTAGCGGGAGGGCCACTGAGCAGTTCTTC
CDR3aa: CASSSSGRATEQFF

v_gene: TRBV10-3
abundance: few
j_gene: TRBJ2-1
d_gene: .
CDR3nt: TGTGCCATCAGTGAGCCGTACGGCGGACTCCGCCCGACTGAGCAGTTCTTC
CDR3aa: CAISEPYGGLRPTEQFF

v_gene: TRBV18
abundance: many
j_gene: TRBJ1-4
d_gene: .
CDR3nt: TGTGCCAGCTCTCGAAACCGAGAGGAAAAACTGTTTTTT
CDR3aa: CASSRNREEKLFF

v_gene: TRBV20-1
abundance: many
j_gene: TRBJ2-1
d_gene: TRBD2
CDR3nt: TGCAGTGCCCACACCCCGGGACTAGCGGGTCTTGAGCAGTTCTTC
CDR3aa: CSAHTPGLAGLEQFF

v_gene: TRBV5-1
abundance: .
j_gene: TRBJ2-7
d_gene: .
CDR3nt: TGCGCCAGCAGCTTGGAACAGGGAATCGAGCAGTACTTC
CDR3aa: CASSLEQGIEQYF

v_gene: TRBV5-1
abundance: few
j_gene: TRBJ2-1
d_gene: TRBD2
CDR3nt: TGCGCCAGCAGCTACGGTCTAGCGGGAGGGTCTAACAATGAGCAGTTCTTC
CDR3aa: CASSYGLAGGSNNEQFF

v_gene: TRBV20-1
abundance: .
j_gene: TRBJ2-6
d_gene: TRBD2
CDR3nt: TGCAGTGCAGGGACTAGCGGGAGTGGGGCCAACGTCCTGACTTTC
CDR3aa: CSAGTSGSGANVLTF

v_gene: TRBV5-1
abundance: .
j_gene: TRBJ2-6
d_gene: .
CDR3nt: TGCGCCAGCAGCTCAGGAAGTACTGGGGCCAACGTCCTGACTTTC
CDR3aa: CASSSGSTGANVLTF

v_gene: TRBV12-3/TRBV12-4
abundance: .
j_gene: TRBJ2-3
d_gene: .
CDR3nt: TGTGCCAGCAGTGAACAGGGAGAGGGCACAGATACGCAGTATTTT
CDR3aa: CASSEQGEGTDTQYF

v_gene: TRBV7-9
abundance: few
j_gene: TRBJ2-2
d_gene: .
CDR3nt: TGTGCCAGCACCCGACCCGGACCAAGGAACACCGGGGAGCTGTTTTTT
CDR3aa: CASTRPGPRNTGELFF

v_gene: TRBV11-1
abundance: .
j_gene: TRBJ2-1
d_gene: TRBD2
CDR3nt: TGTGCCAGCAGCTTCCCTTGGGCAACCAGCGGGAGGGGCTCCTACAATGAGCAGTTCTTC
CDR3aa: CASSFPWATSGRGSYNEQFF

v_gene: TRBV5-4
abundance: .
j_gene: TRBJ2-2
d_gene: .
CDR3nt: TGTGCCAGCAGGATAGATGCCGGGGAGCTGTTTTTT
CDR3aa: CASRIDAGELFF

v_gene: TRBV28
abundance: many
j_gene: TRBJ2-6
d_gene: .
CDR3nt: TGTGCCAGCAGTCCCGCCCCTTACGCTAGTGGGGCCAACGTCCTGACTTTC
CDR3aa: CASSPAPYASGANVLTF

v_gene: TRBV3-1
abundance: .
j_gene: TRBJ1-3
d_gene: .
CDR3nt: TGTGCCAGCAGCCAGGACACCCCCAGCTCTGGAAACACCATATATTTT
CDR3aa: CASSQDTPSSGNTIYF